This T cell receptor beta chain comes out of a study of T cells in Graves' hyperthyroidism and ophthalmopathy. This clonotype came up a few times. Germline lookup yields CDR1 SGHTA and CDR2 FQGTGA. The CDR3 length is 16 residues. The junction had 5 bases not matched to a gene; V was cut back by 3 bases and J by 0 bases. TCR beta CDR3 regions were amplified from RNA transcripts. The study used the HTBI primer set for a first-round RT-PCR of the TCR CDR3. TCRdb processed the multiplex PCR reads anew with MiXCR; each CDR3 protein has one entry. The repertoire consists of 550,000 to 800,000 distinct CDR3 sequences, with around a sixth occurring once and the leading ten covering about 16%.

This clonotype originated in a man aged 45-65 years with Graves' hyperthyroidism. Sequencing input: blood. This chain links TRBV7-3 with TRBJ2-3; 8 bases are shared with TRBD1. CDR3 loop: CASSLDRALSTDTQYF. The CDR3 DNA sequence: TGTGCCAGCAGCTTGGACAGGGCCCTTAGCACAGATACGCAGTATTTT.